This TCR beta chain was sequenced for a study of T cells in Graves' hyperthyroidism and ophthalmopathy (dated by TCRdb to about 2019). For context, the study as a whole: Peripheral blood samples were taken at the time of initial diagnosis, prior to any treatment. The 95 to 100 discovery patients were randomly split 7:3 into training and test sets. Prospective prediction of ophthalmopathy was tested in an independent validation cohort consisting of some 18 hyperthyroidism patients and some 17 patients who later progressed to ophthalmopathy. A discovery cohort of roughly 100 patients, 43 with Graves' ophthalmopathy and approximately 55 with stable Graves' hyperthyroidism, was used to find distinguishing TCR V-J signatures. Once sampling was done, hyperthyroidism patients were given methimazole at a starting dose of 30 mg daily, whereas ophthalmopathy patients were given high-dose intravenous methylprednisolone. In more than five Graves' hyperthyroidism patients, the study also compared T-cell repertoires from thyroid tissue with T-cell repertoires from blood. TCR Vbeta CDR3 sequencing of approximately 140 peripheral blood samples (under 45 ophthalmopathy, about 75 hyperthyroidism and some 17 progressor patients) is reported in the paper.

Moderately to severely active disease, a Clinical Activity Score of at least 3, a NOSPECS grade of at least 4, and a duration under 3 months were present in ophthalmopathy patients. The study excluded patients with uncontrolled infections, other autoimmune diseases, pregnancy or lactation. Diagnoses were based on clinical symptoms, serum thyroxine and TRAb, thyroid ultrasound and orbital computed tomography. PBMCs were separated from approximately 10 ml of fresh peripheral blood using Ficoll-Paque density gradient centrifugation. Total RNA was extracted using Trizol reagent, and RNA quality was assessed on an Agilent 2100 Bioanalyzer. TCR beta CDR3 regions were amplified from RNA transcripts. A first-round RT-PCR of the TCR CDR3 used the HTBI primer set with the Qiagen OneStep RT-PCR kit. Libraries were constructed in a second round of multiplex PCR, after which size selection and purification were performed. Paired-end sequencing of the libraries was performed with 100 bp reads on an Illumina HiSeq2000. Turning to the authors' computational methods: SOAPnuke was used to process the raw data, removing reads that contained adapters or uncalled bases, had a mean Phred below 15, or lacked an exact match to the constant primer or identifier. High-quality paired reads were merged using COPE v1.2.5, and each unique nucleotide sequence was defined as a clonotype. MiTCR v1.1 was used to align the clonotypes against IMGT TRBV, TRBD and TRBJ reference segments. Only V-J combinations with frequency above 0.0001, covering 99.2% of repertoires, were analysed. A TCS score was defined as the ratio between F50 (clonal expansion) and ExV (chaos), using BLOSUM62-based TCRdist between CDR3 peptides within each V-J. Welch's t-statistics and random forest reduced several hundred V-J features to roughly 13, which were used in a naive Bayes classifier (R e1071). TCRdb's own reprocessing of the public reads used fastp at Q25 and MiXCR and kept productive beta chains. CDR3 protein duplicates are merged, each entry listing the most common genes and DNA. Clone size and V and J calls follow TCRdb, not the original study. The sample has 490,000 or so distinct CDR3 sequences on record, less than 25% of them singletons. The ten top clones hold about 49% of the sample.

This clonotype came up many times. This clone's antigen is unknown. It has no much larger one-base neighbor in the sample; base qualities were not kept. Study-wide findings and limitations: In validation, progression to ophthalmopathy was predicted by the model with 70.59% sensitivity and 72% to 80% specificity, a median of 6.5 months before onset. A 13 V-J signature model separated ophthalmopathy from stable hyperthyroidism, with over 85% sensitivity and roughly 84% specificity in cross-validation and 80%/75% in testing. Most expanded thyroid clonotypes (frequency above 0.001) were also found in blood, which suggests that blood repertoires may mirror thyroid immune responses. Sample size was not statistically predetermined, and investigators were not blinded to group allocation.

A distance of 10 bases separates the germline ends of V and J, which lose 4 bases and 4 bases respectively. Reading from cysteine to phenylalanine, the CDR3 counts 13 amino acids. CDR3 DNA is the only sequence kept; it has 39 bases, read in frame from the first base. The sequence was collected from a woman aged 70 to 79 with Graves' ophthalmopathy. Sample: blood. This receptor chain uses TRBV12-3 or TRBV12-4 and TRBJ1-1, with no confidently assigned D gene. CDR3 reads: CASSSSLGTEAFF. The DNA reads as follows: TGTGCCAGCAGTTCCTCTTTGGGCACTGAAGCTTTCTTT.